The rows below give T cell receptor beta chains drawn from one sample of a study of blood T cell repertoires in COVID-19. TCRdb's table, derived via immunoSEQ multiplex PCR, lists solely in-frame clones and lacks some. The sample consists of about 220,000 clones, 86% of them appearing once. Sequencing used peripheral blood. The receptor set was obtained from a young man who had recovered from COVID-19. Both conserved end residues are part of each CDR3. The D gene is left open where the match is weak. Part of the rows lack a size; the others show once, few, many or a class for expanded clones.

abundance	d_gene	v_gene	j_gene	CDR3nt	CDR3aa
.	TRBD1	TRBV19	TRBJ1-5	TGTGCCAGTAGTATGGCTACAGGGGTTCGTCAGCCCCAGCATTTT	CASSMATGVRQPQHF
.	.	TRBV24-1	TRBJ1-2	TGTGCCACCAGTGATTGGACAGCTAACTATGGCTACACCTTC	CATSDWTANYGYTF
.	.	TRBV10-2	TRBJ2-2	TGCGCCAGCAGTGAGTCGGGGAGCACCGGGGAGCTGTTTTTT	CASSESGSTGELFF
.	TRBD1	TRBV5-1	TRBJ2-7	TGCGCCAGCAGCTTGAACAGGGGATCTGATGAGCAGTACTTC	CASSLNRGSDEQYF
few	.	TRBV9	TRBJ2-7	TGTGCCAGCAGCCCATTCGGAGGGATCGAGCAGTACTTC	CASSPFGGIEQYF
.	.	TRBV21-1	TRBJ1-6	TGTGCCAGCAGCAAAGTCGATGTCACAGGAGAAATGACCGTAGGGTGTTCACCCCTCCACTTT	CASSKVDVTGEMTVGCSPLHF
.	TRBD2	TRBV9	TRBJ2-7	TGTGCCAGCAGCGTAGCTACAGGCGGGGGGCCTATCGAGCAGTACTTC	CASSVATGGGPIEQYF
.	TRBD1	TRBV27	TRBJ2-7	TGTGCCAGCAGTTTTACCGGGACAGGGGGACCCGAGCAGTACTTC	CASSFTGTGGPEQYF
.	.	TRBV10-3	TRBJ2-2	TGTGCCATCAAACGGTCCGGGGAGCTGTTTTTT	CAIKRSGELFF
once	.	TRBV21-1	TRBJ1-6	TGTGCCAGCAGCAATCGGGCCAGGGGAAAAATCTCCTATAATTCACCCCTCCACTTT	CASSNRARGKISYNSPLHF
.	TRBD1	TRBV18	TRBJ1-2	TGTGCCAGCTCACCGGTAGGGGACAGCGCTAACTATGGCTACACCTTC	CASSPVGDSANYGYTF
.	TRBD2	TRBV7-9	TRBJ2-1	TGTGCCAGCAGCCTCCGGCGGGGGGTTGAGGATGAGCAGTTCTTC	CASSLRRGVEDEQFF
few	TRBD1	TRBV18	TRBJ1-2	TGTGCCAGCTCACAAACAGGGGAGAATGGCTACACCTTC	CASSQTGENGYTF
.	TRBD2	TRBV9	TRBJ2-2	TGTGCCAGCAGCGTAGAGCGGGGGGCGCTTAGCACCGGGGAGCTGTTTTTT	CASSVERGALSTGELFF
.	.	TRBV4-1	TRBJ1-1	TGCGCCAGCAGCCAAGGAGCGGGGTACACTGAAGCTTTCTTT	CASSQGAGYTEAFF
.	TRBD2	TRBV20-1	TRBJ2-1	TGCAGTGCTAGTCGTCCGCGTCCGGGACTAGCCGCCGATGAGCAGTTCTTC	CSASRPRPGLAADEQFF
once	TRBD1	TRBV27	TRBJ2-7	TGTGCCAGCAGCCTAAGACAGGGCGAGCAGTACTTC	CASSLRQGEQYF
once	TRBD2	TRBV2	TRBJ2-5	TGTGCCAGCAGTGGACTAGCGGGAGACCAAGAGACCCAGTACTTC	CASSGLAGDQETQYF
.	.	TRBV6-4	TRBJ2-1	TGTGCCAGCAGCCCGGACATAGCCTTATACAATGAGCAGTTCTTC	CASSPDIALYNEQFF
.	TRBD1	TRBV9	TRBJ2-7	TGTGCCAGTAGCACCCGACAGGGGGTCTACTACGAGCAGTACTTC	CASSTRQGVYYEQYF
.	TRBD1	TRBV5-6	TRBJ1-5	TGTGCCAGCAGCCGACAGGGATTGGGCAATCAGCCCCAGCATTTT	CASSRQGLGNQPQHF
.	TRBD1	TRBV6-5	TRBJ1-3	TGTGCCAGCAGTTCGGACAGGGGGCCTGGAAACACCATATATTTT	CASSSDRGPGNTIYF
.	.	TRBV11-2	TRBJ2-5	TGTGCCAGCAGCCTAAGATGGGAGACCCAGTACTTC	CASSLRWETQYF
.	TRBD2	TRBV4-2	TRBJ2-5	TGTGCCAGCAGCCAACCTGGGACTAGCGGGGGGGAAGAGACCCAGTACTTC	CASSQPGTSGGEETQYF
.	.	TRBV19	TRBJ2-2	TGTGCCAGTAGTAGAGGACAGCGAGCGAACACCGGGGAGCTGTTTTTT	CASSRGQRANTGELFF
once	.	TRBV4-1	TRBJ1-2	TGCGCCAGCAGCCAAGATTTTACCGGCGGTGGCTACACCTTC	CASSQDFTGGGYTF
.	.	TRBV6-5	TRBJ1-3	TGTGCCAGCAGTCCCGCAGGGACTACTGGAAACACCATATATTTT	CASSPAGTTGNTIYF
.	TRBD1	TRBV19	TRBJ1-5	TGTGCCAGTAGTACCGGACAGGGCCATCAGCCCCAGCATTTT	CASSTGQGHQPQHF
.	.	TRBV4-1	TRBJ1-1	TGCGCCAGCAGCCAGGGGCGGACTGAAGCTTTCTTT	CASSQGRTEAFF
once	.	TRBV10-3	TRBJ2-2	TGTGCCATCACGGTCAGGGAGGCCGGGGAGCTGTTTTTT	CAITVREAGELFF
.	.	TRBV9	TRBJ2-3	TGTGCCAGCAGCGTGGGGGCTCAGGTCAGCACAGATACGCAGTATTTT	CASSVGAQVSTDTQYF
.	TRBD1	TRBV29-1	TRBJ1-2	TGCAGCGCTAAACAGGGGGAGGGCTATGGCTACACCTTC	CSAKQGEGYGYTF
.	TRBD1	TRBV7-2	TRBJ2-3	TGTGCCAGCAGCTTGGGACAGGGGTTCACAGATACGCAGTATTTT	CASSLGQGFTDTQYF
once	TRBD2	TRBV11-2	TRBJ2-5	TGTGCCAGCAGCGGAGAGACTAGCGGGTGGGGGACCCAGTACTTC	CASSGETSGWGTQYF
.	TRBD1	TRBV6-6	TRBJ2-7	TGTGCCAGCAGTCCAGGGACAGTGTACGAGCAGTACTTC	CASSPGTVYEQYF
.	.	TRBV18	TRBJ1-5	TGTGCCAGCTCACCGACAGGAAATAGCAATCAGCCCCAGCATTTT	CASSPTGNSNQPQHF
.	.	TRBV7-7	TRBJ2-1	TGTGCCAGCAGCTTAGGAACAGGGTCCTACAATGAGCAGTTCTTC	CASSLGTGSYNEQFF
once	.	TRBV27	TRBJ2-7	TGTGCCAGCAGTTTACGCGGGGGAGGGGGGGCTGCGTACGAGCAGTACTTC	CASSLRGGGGAAYEQYF
.	.	TRBV5-4	TRBJ1-2	TGTGCCAGCAGCTTGGGGGGGGAGGAAGGCTACACCTTC	CASSLGGEEGYTF
.	.	TRBV6-1	TRBJ1-6	TGTGCCAGCAGTGAAGCCCCTGGGGGGGCGGGGGATTCACCCCTCCACTTT	CASSEAPGGAGDSPLHF
.	.	TRBV29-1	TRBJ2-2	TGCAGCGTTGAAGGACAGGCAGACTCCGGGGAGCTGTTTTTT	CSVEGQADSGELFF
.	TRBD1	TRBV10-3	TRBJ2-7	TGTGCCATCGCCGACAGGGCGGCCTACGAGCAGTACTTC	CAIADRAAYEQYF
.	.	TRBV4-3	TRBJ2-7	TGCGCCAGCAGCCAAGATGCCCGCAGGAATTACGAGCAGTACTTC	CASSQDARRNYEQYF
.	TRBD1	TRBV7-2	TRBJ2-7	TGTGCCAGCAGCTGGACAGGGGAGTACGAGCAGTACTTC	CASSWTGEYEQYF
.	TRBD1	TRBV27	TRBJ1-1	TGTGCCAGCAGCCTGCAGGGGGCTCGCGCTGAAGCTTTCTTT	CASSLQGARAEAFF
.	TRBD2	TRBV5-4	TRBJ2-3	TGTGCCAGCAGCTTGGCCCCAGCGGGGGGGGGAACAGATACGCAGTATTTT	CASSLAPAGGGTDTQYF
.	.	TRBV10-3	TRBJ1-1	TGTGCCATCAGTGAGGGACAGTCGAACACTGAAGCTTTCTTT	CAISEGQSNTEAFF
.	.	TRBV7-9	TRBJ2-5	TGTGCCAGCAGCTCCTTGGGGGCTAAGGGAGAGACCCAGTACTTC	CASSSLGAKGETQYF
.	.	TRBV6-1	TRBJ1-2	TGTGCCAGCAGTGAGCCTCTTTTGACATCCTCTAACTATGGCTACACCTTC	CASSEPLLTSSNYGYTF
.	.	TRBV6-2/TRBV6-3	TRBJ2-5	TGTGCCAGCAGTTACAAGAGGACCCAGTACTTC	CASSYKRTQYF
once	TRBD2	TRBV7-2	TRBJ2-7	TGTGCCAGCAGCCTAACTAGCGGGGGGAGCTCCTACGAGCAGTACTTC	CASSLTSGGSSYEQYF
few	.	TRBV27	TRBJ1-1	TGTGCCAGCAGCCGATTAGCTTTGGGGAACACTGAAGCTTTCTTT	CASSRLALGNTEAFF
.	.	TRBV27	TRBJ1-1	TGTGCCAGCAGTTCTGACAGATTGAACACTGAAGCTTTCTTT	CASSSDRLNTEAFF
once	TRBD2	TRBV3-1/TRBV3-2	TRBJ2-7	TGTGCCAGCAGCCAAAGGTGGATTCAGCGGGGATCCTACGAGCAGTACTTC	CASSQRWIQRGSYEQYF